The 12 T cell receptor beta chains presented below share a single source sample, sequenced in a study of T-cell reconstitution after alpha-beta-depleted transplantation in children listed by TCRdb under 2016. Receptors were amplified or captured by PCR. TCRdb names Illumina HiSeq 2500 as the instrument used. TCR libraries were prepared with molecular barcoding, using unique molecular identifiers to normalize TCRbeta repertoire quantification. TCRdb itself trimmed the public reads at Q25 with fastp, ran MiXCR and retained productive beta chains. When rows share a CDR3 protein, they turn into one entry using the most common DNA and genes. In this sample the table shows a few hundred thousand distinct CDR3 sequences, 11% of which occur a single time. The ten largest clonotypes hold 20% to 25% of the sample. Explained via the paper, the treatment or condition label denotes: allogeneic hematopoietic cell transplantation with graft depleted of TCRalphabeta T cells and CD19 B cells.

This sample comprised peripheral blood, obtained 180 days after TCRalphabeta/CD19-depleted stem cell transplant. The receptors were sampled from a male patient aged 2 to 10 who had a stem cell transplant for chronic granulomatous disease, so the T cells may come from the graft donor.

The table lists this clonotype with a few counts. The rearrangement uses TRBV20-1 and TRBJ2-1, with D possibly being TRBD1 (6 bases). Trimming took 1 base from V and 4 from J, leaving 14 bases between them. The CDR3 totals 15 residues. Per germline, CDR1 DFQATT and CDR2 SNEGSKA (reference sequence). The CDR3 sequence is CSARGWGLRYNEQFF. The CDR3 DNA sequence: TGCAGTGCTAGAGGATGGGGGCTGAGGTACAATGAGCAGTTCTTC.

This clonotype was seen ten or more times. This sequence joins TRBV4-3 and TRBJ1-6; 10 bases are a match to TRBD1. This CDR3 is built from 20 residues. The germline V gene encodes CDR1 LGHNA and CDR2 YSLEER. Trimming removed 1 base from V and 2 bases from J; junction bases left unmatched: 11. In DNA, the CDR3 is TGCGCCAGCAGCCAAGCCCGGACAGGGGGGCGACTCCCCTATAATTCACCCCTCCACTTT. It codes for CASSQARTGGRLPYNSPLHF.

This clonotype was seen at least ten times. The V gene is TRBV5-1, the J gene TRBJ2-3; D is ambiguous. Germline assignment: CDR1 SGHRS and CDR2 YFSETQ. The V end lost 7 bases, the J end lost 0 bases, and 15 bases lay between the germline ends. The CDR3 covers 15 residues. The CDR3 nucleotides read TGCGCCAGCTCCAGACCGGGCTCTAGCACAGATACGCAGTATTTT. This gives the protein CASSRPGSSTDTQYF.

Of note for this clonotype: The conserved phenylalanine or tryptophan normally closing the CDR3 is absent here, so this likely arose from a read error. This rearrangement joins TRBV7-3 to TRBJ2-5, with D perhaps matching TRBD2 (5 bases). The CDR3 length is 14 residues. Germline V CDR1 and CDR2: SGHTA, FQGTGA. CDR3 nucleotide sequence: TGTACCAGCAGCCCCAGCGGAGGCCAAGAGACCCAGTACATC. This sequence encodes CTSSPSGGQETQYI.

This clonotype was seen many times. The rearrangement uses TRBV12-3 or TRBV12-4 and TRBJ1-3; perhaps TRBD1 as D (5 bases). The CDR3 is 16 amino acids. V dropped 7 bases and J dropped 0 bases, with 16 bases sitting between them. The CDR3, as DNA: TGTGCCAGCATCAATGGAGGGACCTTCTCTGGAAACACCATATATTTT. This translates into CASINGGTFSGNTIYF.

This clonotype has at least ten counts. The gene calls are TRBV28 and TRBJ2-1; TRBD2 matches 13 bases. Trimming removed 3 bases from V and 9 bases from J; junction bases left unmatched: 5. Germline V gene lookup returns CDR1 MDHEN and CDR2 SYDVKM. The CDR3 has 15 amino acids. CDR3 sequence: CASSFTSGGAFEQFF. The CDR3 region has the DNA TGTGCCAGCAGTTTCACTAGCGGGGGGGCCTTTGAGCAGTTCTTC. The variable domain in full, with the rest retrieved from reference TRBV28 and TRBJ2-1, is DVKVTQSSRYLVKRTGEKVFLECVQDMDHENMFWYRQDPGLGLRLIYFSYDVKMKEKGDIPEGYSVSREKKERFSLILESASTNQTSMYLCASSFTSGGAFEQFFGPGTRLTVL.

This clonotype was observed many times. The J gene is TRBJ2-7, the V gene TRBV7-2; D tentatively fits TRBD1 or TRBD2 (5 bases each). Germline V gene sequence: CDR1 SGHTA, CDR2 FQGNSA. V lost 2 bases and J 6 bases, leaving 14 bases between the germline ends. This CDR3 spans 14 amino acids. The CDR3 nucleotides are TGTGCCAGCAGCTTATCTAAACGGGGCACCGAGCAGTACTTC. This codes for CASSLSKRGTEQYF. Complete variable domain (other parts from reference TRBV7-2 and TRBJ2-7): GAGVSQSPSNKVTEKGKDVELRCDPISGHTALYWYRQSLGQGLEFLIYFQGNSAPDKSGLPSDRFSAERTGGSVSTLTIQRTQQEDSAVYLCASSLSKRGTEQYFGPGTRLTVT.

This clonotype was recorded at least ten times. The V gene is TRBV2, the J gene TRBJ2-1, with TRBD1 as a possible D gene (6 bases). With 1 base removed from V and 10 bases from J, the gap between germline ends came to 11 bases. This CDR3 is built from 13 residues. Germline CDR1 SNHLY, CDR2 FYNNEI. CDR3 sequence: CASSEERGHEQFF. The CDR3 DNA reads TGTGCCAGCAGTGAAGAAAGGGGACACGAGCAGTTCTTC.

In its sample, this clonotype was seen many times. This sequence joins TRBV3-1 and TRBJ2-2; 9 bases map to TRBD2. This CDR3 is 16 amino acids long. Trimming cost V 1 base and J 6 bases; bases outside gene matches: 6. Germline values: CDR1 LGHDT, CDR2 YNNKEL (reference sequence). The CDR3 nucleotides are TGTGCCAGCAGCCAAGCTTTAGCGGGAGCGGCCGGGGAGCTGTTTTTT. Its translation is CASSQALAGAAGELFF.

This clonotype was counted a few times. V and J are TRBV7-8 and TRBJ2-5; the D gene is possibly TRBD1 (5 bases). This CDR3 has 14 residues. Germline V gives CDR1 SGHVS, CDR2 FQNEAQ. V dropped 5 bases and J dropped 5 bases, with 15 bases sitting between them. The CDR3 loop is CASSASRGAETQYF. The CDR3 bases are TGTGCCAGCAGCGCCTCTAGGGGCGCGGAGACCCAGTACTTC.

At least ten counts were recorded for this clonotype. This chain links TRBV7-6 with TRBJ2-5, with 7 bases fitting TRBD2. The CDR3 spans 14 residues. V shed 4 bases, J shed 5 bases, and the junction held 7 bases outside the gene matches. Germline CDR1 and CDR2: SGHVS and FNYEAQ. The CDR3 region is CASSSVWREETQYF. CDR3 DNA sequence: TGTGCCAGCAGCTCCGTATGGCGGGAGGAGACCCAGTACTTC.

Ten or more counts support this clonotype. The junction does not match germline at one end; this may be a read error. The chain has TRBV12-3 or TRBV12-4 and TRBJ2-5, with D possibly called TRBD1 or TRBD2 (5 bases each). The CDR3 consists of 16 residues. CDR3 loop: CASSPGTLTLRGPPFF. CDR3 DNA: TGTGCCAGCAGCCCCGGGACCTTGACTTTGAGAGGCCCTCCCTTCTTC.